This T cell receptor (beta chain) was sequenced in a study of CD8 T cells in ankylosing spondylitis. This clonotype has ten or more counts. What it binds is unknown. Whole-study findings and limits: Matched ankylosing spondylitis synovial fluid reportedly contained a significantly enriched population of disease-linked clones.

TCRdb ran MiXCR on the 5' RACE reads and lists one entry per CDR3 protein. The sample records about 240,000 distinct CDR3 sequences, roughly a tenth being singletons. CDR3 length equals 13 residues. The germline gives CDR1 SGHRS, CDR2 YFSETQ. J lost 10 bases, V lost 3 bases, and 8 bases had no gene match. This clonotype was obtained from a male donor with ankylosing spondylitis or in good health (not recorded which). The sample comprised blood, either unsorted or a sorted T cell fraction (not recorded which). V gene TRBV5-1 combines with J gene TRBJ1-1; 8 bases map to TRBD1. The chain's CDR3 is CASSSRQGSPAFF. CDR3 bases: TGCGCCAGCAGCTCACGACAGGGGTCCCCAGCTTTCTTT.